This T cell receptor (beta chain) was retrieved from a study of shared clonotypes between healthy human individuals. Sequencing of unsorted PBMC DNA was carried out using ten immunoSEQ deep assay plates. Produced via immunoSEQ multiplex PCR; TCRdb's table is partial and in-frame only. The sample includes about half a million clones, 70% to 80% seen only once; the top ten take more than 10%. The CDR3 covers 13 residues. The germline V gene encodes CDR1 GTSNPN and CDR2 SVGIG (reference sequence). Trimming removed 6 bases from V and 4 bases from J; junction bases left unmatched: 4. This clonotype was sampled from a woman aged 35 to 49 in good health. Some clones in this sample may be carry-over from other donors' samples. Sequencing was carried out using PBMCs. The rearrangement uses TRBV30 and TRBJ2-7, with TRBD2 matching 12 bases. The CDR3, as DNA: TGTGCCTGCCGGACTAGCGGGAAGTACGAGCAGTACTTC. Residues: CACRTSGKYEQYF.